What follows describes a single TCR beta chain. The antigen remains undetermined. Vbeta (60) and Jbeta (13) primers were used in the PCR. Method: immunoSEQ multiplex PCR; TCRdb's copy keeps in-frame clones and lacks some. Of fewer than 200,000 clones listed, about 72% are singletons. The sample belongs to a study of cytomegalovirus exposure and HLA in healthy donors. Trimming took off 4 bases at V and 5 bases at J, with 15 bases between the two ends. There are 15 residues in the CDR3. Looked up from germline, CDR1 is SGDLS and CDR2 is YYNGEE. Regarding the study as a whole: CMV antigen specificity of a few CMV-associated chains was confirmed in vitro. Available immune exposure information covered CMV serostatus only. Sequencing likely caused a cluster of highly shared sequence variants. Follow-up analysis seemed to connect common viral pathogens with several of the most significant clusters identified.

The TCR was taken from a girl between 10 and 17 years old in good health and CMV-seronegative. Sequencing was done on a sample of PBMCs. The rearrangement uses TRBV9 and TRBJ2-2, with a possible D match to TRBD1 (7 bases). This chain's CDR3 is CASSLTQGGTGELFF. The DNA of the CDR3 is TGTGCCAGCAGCCTTACCCAGGGGGGAACCGGGGAGCTGTTTTTT.